The 14 T cell receptor beta chains listed next were all sequenced from one sample in a study of pediatric ulcerative colitis. Sequencing used immunoSEQ multiplex PCR; TCRdb keeps in-frame clones, though not all of them. The table records approximately 5,000 clones, around 89% of them present only once. The material sequenced was blood. The receptors come from a boy between 10 and 17 years old with mild ulcerative colitis.

The rearrangement uses TRBV7-9 and TRBJ1-1, with D maybe TRBD1 (5 bases). The V gene's germline CDR1 is SEHNR and CDR2 FQNEAQ (reference sequence). The V gene lost 5 bases and the J gene lost 0 bases, with 10 bases spanning the gap. CDR3 size: 14 residues. The CDR3 DNA follows: TGTGCCAGCAGCCCAGGGACGTTGAACACTGAAGCTTTCTTT. It translates to CASSPGTLNTEAFF.

This clone is a singleton in its sample. The chain joins TRBV7-8 to TRBJ1-5; D uncertain. Between the trimmed V and J ends, which lost 1 base and 6 bases, there was a span of 4 bases. Per the germline V gene, CDR1 is SGHVS and CDR2 is FQNEAQ. The CDR3 has 12 amino acids. The CDR3: CASSLVGQPQHF. CDR3 in DNA: TGTGCCAGCAGCTTAGTTGGTCAGCCCCAGCATTTT.

The chain recombines TRBV4-2 with TRBJ2-7, with a tentative D call TRBD2 (5 bases). Germline V gives CDR1 LGHNA, CDR2 YNFKEQ. Trimming stripped 1 base from V and 3 bases from J, with 13 bases between. CDR3 length equals 15 residues. The CDR3 sequence is CASSQALGRVYEQYF. The CDR3 DNA is TGTGCCAGCAGCCAAGCACTAGGTCGGGTCTACGAGCAGTACTTC.

The chain has TRBV7-2 and TRBJ2-3; 11 bases align to TRBD2. With V trimmed by 3 bases and J by 2 bases, 7 bases remained unmatched. Germline V lookup: CDR1 SGHTA, CDR2 FQGNSA. This CDR3 has 17 residues. The CDR3 spells CASSLNLAGGTTDTQYF. CDR3 coding DNA: TGTGCCAGCAGCTTGAACCTAGCGGGAGGTACCACAGATACGCAGTATTTT.

This chain links TRBV7-9 with TRBJ2-5; D not certain. V lost 3 bases to trimming and J lost 5 bases, with 7 bases between them. Per germline, CDR1 SEHNR and CDR2 FQNEAQ (reference sequence). The CDR3 totals 12 residues. Written as DNA, the CDR3 is TGTGCCAGCAGCTTTGCCGGGGAGACCCAGTACTTC. Translation gives CASSFAGETQYF. The full variable domain, completed using reference TRBV7-9 and TRBJ2-5, is DTGVSQNPRHKITKRGQNVTFRCDPISEHNRLYWYRQTLGQGPEFLTYFQNEAQLEKSRLLSDRFSAERPKGSFSTLEIQRTEQGDSAMYLCASSFAGETQYFGPGTRLLVL.

Only a few counts were recorded for this clone. This rearrangement joins TRBV5-6 to TRBJ1-2; weak D call: TRBD1 (5 bases). Germline V gives CDR1 SGHDT, CDR2 YYEEEE. The germline V and J ends were trimmed by 4 bases and 4 bases, with 14 bases remaining between them. The CDR3 runs to 14 residues. DNA of the CDR3: TGTGCCAGCAGCGCAGGAAGGGGTCCCTATGGCTACACCTTC. Translation gives CASSAGRGPYGYTF.

The V gene is TRBV6-8, the J gene TRBJ2-4, with 7 bases identical to TRBD1. This CDR3 has 18 amino acids. Germline lookup yields CDR1 MNHGY and CDR2 SAAAGT. Trimming removed 8 bases from V and 0 bases from J; junction bases left unmatched: 16. CDR3: CASPRGRGRRLAKNIQYF. CDR3 sequence (DNA): TGTGCCAGCCCTAGGGGCAGGGGGAGACGACTAGCCAAAAACATTCAGTACTTC.

V gene TRBV4-1 combines with J gene TRBJ1-5; 9 bases map to TRBD1. The trim removed 2 bases at V and 4 bases at J, leaving 6 bases unmatched. The CDR3 sequence is 16 residues long. The germline V gene encodes CDR1 MGHRA and CDR2 YSYEKL. The CDR3 loop reads CASSQPGQGQNQPQHF. CDR3 nucleotides: TGCGCCAGCAGCCAACCCGGACAGGGGCAAAATCAGCCCCAGCATTTT.

V is TRBV7-4 and J is TRBJ1-1, with unresolved D. Trimming left V 4 bases short and J 4 bases short, with 10 bases between. Germline loops: CDR1 SGHVT, CDR2 SQSDAQ. The CDR3 length is 13 residues. CDR3: CASSSRWITEAFF. CDR3 DNA: TGTGCCAGCAGCTCCAGGTGGATCACTGAAGCTTTCTTT.

The chain links TRBV12-5 to TRBJ2-1, with 10 nucleotides matching TRBD1. The CDR3 is made up of 15 amino acids. Looked up from germline, CDR1 is LGHNT and CDR2 is FRNRAP. V lost 5 bases, J lost 3 bases, and 4 bases stayed unmatched. The CDR3, as DNA: TGTGCTAGTGGTGCCGGGACAGGGGTCTACAATGAGCAGTTCTTC. This translates into CASGAGTGVYNEQFF.

V and J are TRBV10-2 and TRBJ1-4, with TRBD1 as a possible D gene (5 bases). This CDR3 region has 13 residues. With 8 bases removed from V and 8 bases from J, the gap between germline ends came to 15 bases. CDR1 is WSHSY, CDR2 SAAADI, per germline. The CDR3 region is CASGSTGSEKLFF. The CDR3 coding sequence is TGCGCCAGCGGGTCAACAGGCAGCGAAAAACTGTTTTTT.

The DNA of the CDR3 is TGTGCCAGCAGCTTAGGACAGGGGTTAGAGCAGTACTTC. As protein: CASSLGQGLEQYF. The gene calls are TRBV7-2 and TRBJ2-7, with TRBD1 matching 8 bases. V lost 1 base and J lost 7; bases outside the gene matches: 3. The CDR3 consists of 13 residues. Germline CDR1 reads SGHTA; CDR2 reads FQGNSA.

CDR3 DNA sequence: TGTGCCAGCAGTTTATGGAGTCGGCAGTACAACTCTGGGGCCAACGTCCTGACTTTC. Translating gives CASSLWSRQYNSGANVLTF. This rearrangement joins TRBV27 to TRBJ2-6; no clear D. The CDR3 spans 19 residues. V lost 1 base and J 0 bases, leaving 16 bases between the germline ends. Germline CDR1 MNHEY, CDR2 SMNVEV (reference sequence). Full variable domain (remainder filled in from reference TRBV27 and TRBJ2-6): EAQVTQNPRYLITVTGKKLTVTCSQNMNHEYMSWYRQDPGLGLRQIYYSMNVEVTDKGDVPEGYKVSRKEKRNFPLILESPSPNQTSLYFCASSLWSRQYNSGANVLTFGAGSRLTVL.

The chain uses TRBV10-3 and TRBJ2-1; TRBD2 aligns across 9 bases. Trimming took 4 bases from V and 11 from J; bases not matched to a gene: 0. CDR1 is ENHRY and CDR2 is SYGVKD in the germline V gene. CDR3 size: 11 residues. The CDR3: CAISASGKQFF. The CDR3 DNA follows: TGTGCCATCAGTGCTAGCGGGAAGCAGTTCTTC.